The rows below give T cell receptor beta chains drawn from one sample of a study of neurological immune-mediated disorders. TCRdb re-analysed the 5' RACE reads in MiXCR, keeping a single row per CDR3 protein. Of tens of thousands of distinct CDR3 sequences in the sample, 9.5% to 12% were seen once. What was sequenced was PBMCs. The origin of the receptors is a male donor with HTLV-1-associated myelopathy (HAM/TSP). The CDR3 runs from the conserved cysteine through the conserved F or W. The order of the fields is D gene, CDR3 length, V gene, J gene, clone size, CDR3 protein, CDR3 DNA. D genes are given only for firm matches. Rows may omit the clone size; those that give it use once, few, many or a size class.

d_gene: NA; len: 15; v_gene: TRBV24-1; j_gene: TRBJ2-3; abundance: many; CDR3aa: CATSDPTSPTDTQYF; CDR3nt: TGTGCCACCAGTGACCCGACAAGCCCCACAGATACGCAGTATTTT
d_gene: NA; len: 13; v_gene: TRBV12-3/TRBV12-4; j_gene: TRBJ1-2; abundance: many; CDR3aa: CASSFSVLRGYTF; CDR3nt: TGTGCCAGCAGTTTTAGTGTGCTTCGGGGCTACACCTTC
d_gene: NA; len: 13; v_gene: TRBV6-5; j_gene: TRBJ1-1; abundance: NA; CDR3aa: CASSPGPNTEAFF; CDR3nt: TGTGCCAGCAGTCCGGGACCGAACACTGAAGCTTTCTTT
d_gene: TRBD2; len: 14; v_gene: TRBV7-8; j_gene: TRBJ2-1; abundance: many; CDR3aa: CASSFGGGYNEQFF; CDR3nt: TGTGCCAGCAGCTTCGGCGGGGGCTACAATGAGCAGTTCTTC
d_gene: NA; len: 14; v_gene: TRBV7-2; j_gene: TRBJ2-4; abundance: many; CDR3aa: CASTTQMGANIQYF; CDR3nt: TGTGCCAGCACCACCCAGATGGGAGCCAACATTCAGTACTTC
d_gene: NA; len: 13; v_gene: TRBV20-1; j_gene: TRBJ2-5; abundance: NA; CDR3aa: CSAPPRGQETQYF; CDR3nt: TGCAGTGCTCCGCCTAGGGGGCAAGAGACCCAGTACTTC
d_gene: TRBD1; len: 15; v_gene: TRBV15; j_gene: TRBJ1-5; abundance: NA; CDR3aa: CATSRRTGINQPQHF; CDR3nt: TGTGCCACCAGCAGAAGGACAGGGATAAATCAGCCCCAGCATTTT
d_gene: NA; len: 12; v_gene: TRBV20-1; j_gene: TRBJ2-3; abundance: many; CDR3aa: CSVGLSTDTQYF; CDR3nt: TGCAGTGTAGGTCTTAGCACAGATACGCAGTATTTT
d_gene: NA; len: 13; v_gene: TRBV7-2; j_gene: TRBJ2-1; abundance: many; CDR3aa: CASSLIGGNEQFF; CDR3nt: TGTGCCAGCAGCTTGATCGGGGGCAATGAGCAGTTCTTC
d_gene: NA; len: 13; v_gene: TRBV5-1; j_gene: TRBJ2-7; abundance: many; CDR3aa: CASSLDDRYEQYF; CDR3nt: TGCGCCAGCAGCTTGGATGACAGGTACGAGCAGTACTTC
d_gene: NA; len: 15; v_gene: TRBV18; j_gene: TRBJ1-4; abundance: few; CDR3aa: CASSPQRATNEKLFF; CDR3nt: TGTGCCAGCTCACCACAAAGGGCAACTAATGAAAAACTGTTTTTT
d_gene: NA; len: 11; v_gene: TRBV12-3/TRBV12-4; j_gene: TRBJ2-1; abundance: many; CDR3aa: CASSLVFEQFF; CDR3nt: TGTGCCAGCAGTTTAGTATTTGAGCAGTTCTTC
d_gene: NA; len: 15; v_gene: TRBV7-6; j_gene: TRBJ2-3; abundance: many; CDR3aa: CASSLSIRGADTQYF; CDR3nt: TGTGCCAGCAGCTTAAGTATCAGGGGCGCAGATACGCAGTATTTT
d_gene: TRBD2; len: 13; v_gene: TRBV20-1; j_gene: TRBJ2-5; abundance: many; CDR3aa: CSAGGLVRETQYF; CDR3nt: TGCAGTGCTGGCGGACTAGTCCGAGAGACCCAGTACTTC
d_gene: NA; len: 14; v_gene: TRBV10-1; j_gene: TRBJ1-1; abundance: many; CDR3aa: CASSRDTLNTEAFF; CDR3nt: TGCGCCAGCAGTAGGGACACCCTGAACACTGAAGCTTTCTTT
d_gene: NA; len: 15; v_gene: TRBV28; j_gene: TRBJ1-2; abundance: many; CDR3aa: CASSQATGANYGYTF; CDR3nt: TGTGCCAGCAGCCAAGCGACAGGCGCAAACTATGGCTACACCTTC
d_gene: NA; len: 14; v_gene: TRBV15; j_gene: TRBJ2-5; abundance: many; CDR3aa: CATAVGPVGETQYF; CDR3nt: TGTGCCACCGCGGTGGGCCCGGTGGGTGAGACCCAGTACTTC
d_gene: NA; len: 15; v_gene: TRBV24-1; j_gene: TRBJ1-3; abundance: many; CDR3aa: CATSETGYSGNTIYF; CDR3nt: TGTGCCACCAGTGAAACGGGGTACTCTGGAAACACCATATATTTT
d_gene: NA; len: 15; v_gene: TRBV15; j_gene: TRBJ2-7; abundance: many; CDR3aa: CATSRDAFGVQEQYF; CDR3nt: TGTGCCACCAGCAGAGACGCGTTCGGGGTCCAGGAGCAGTACTTC
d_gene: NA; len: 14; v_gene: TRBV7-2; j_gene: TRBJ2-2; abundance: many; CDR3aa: CASSLATGTGELFF; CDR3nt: TGTGCCAGCAGCTTAGCGACGGGTACCGGGGAGCTGTTTTTT
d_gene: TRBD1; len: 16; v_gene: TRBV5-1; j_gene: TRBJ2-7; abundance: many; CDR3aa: CASSLAPTGGSEEQYF; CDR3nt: TGCGCCAGCAGCTTGGCCCCGACAGGGGGCTCGGAAGAGCAGTACTTC
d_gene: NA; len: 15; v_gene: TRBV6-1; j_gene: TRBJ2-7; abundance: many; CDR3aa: CASSEAGDSSYEQYF; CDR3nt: TGTGCCAGCAGTGAAGCAGGCGACAGCTCCTACGAGCAGTACTTC
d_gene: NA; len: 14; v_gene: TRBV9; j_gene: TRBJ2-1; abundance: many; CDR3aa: CASSVGETRGPQFF; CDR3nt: TGTGCCAGCAGCGTAGGTGAGACTAGGGGCCCGCAGTTCTTC
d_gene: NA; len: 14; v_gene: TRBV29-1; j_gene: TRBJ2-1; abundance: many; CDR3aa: CSGITGNSYNEQFF; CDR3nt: TGCAGCGGGATAACAGGGAACTCCTACAATGAGCAGTTCTTC
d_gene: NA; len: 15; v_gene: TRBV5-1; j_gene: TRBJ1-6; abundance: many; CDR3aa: CASSLEGGADSPLHF; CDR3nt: TGCGCCAGCAGCTTGGAGGGGGGCGCGGATTCACCCCTCCACTTT
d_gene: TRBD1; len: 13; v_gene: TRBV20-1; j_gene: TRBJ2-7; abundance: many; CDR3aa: CSAQGANSYEQYF; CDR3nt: TGCAGTGCCCAGGGGGCGAACTCCTACGAGCAGTACTTC
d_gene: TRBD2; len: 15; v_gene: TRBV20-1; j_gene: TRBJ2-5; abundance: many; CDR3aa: CSATATSGEKETQYF; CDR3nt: TGCAGTGCGACCGCGACTAGCGGAGAAAAAGAGACCCAGTACTTC
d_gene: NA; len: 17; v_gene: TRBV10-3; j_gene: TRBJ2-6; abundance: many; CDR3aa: CAISDRDRSSGANVLTF; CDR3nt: TGTGCCATCAGTGATCGCGACAGGTCCTCTGGGGCCAACGTCCTGACTTTC
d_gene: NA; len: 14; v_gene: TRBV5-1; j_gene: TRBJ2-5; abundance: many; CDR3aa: CASSLAGQQETQYF; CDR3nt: TGCGCCAGCAGCTTGGCCGGGCAGCAAGAGACCCAGTACTTC
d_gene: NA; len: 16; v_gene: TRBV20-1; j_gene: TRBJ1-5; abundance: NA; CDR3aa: CSARYVRGEVNQHQHF; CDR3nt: TGCAGTGCTAGATATGTACGGGGGGAGGTCAATCAGCACCAGCATTTT
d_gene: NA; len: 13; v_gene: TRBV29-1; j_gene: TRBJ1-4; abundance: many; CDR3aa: CSVEGGDNEKLFF; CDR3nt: TGCAGCGTTGAAGGGGGAGATAATGAAAAACTGTTTTTT
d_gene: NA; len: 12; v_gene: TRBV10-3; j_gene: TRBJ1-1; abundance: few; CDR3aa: CAISDRGTEAFF; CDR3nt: TGTGCCATCAGTGACAGGGGAACTGAAGCTTTCTTT
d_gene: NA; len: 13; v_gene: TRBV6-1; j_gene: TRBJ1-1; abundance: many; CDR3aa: CASRQTISTEAFF; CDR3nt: TGTGCCAGCAGGCAGACGATTAGTACTGAAGCTTTCTTT
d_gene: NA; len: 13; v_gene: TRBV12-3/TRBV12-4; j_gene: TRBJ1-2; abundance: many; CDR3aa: CASSFDSLYGYTF; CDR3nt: TGTGCCAGCAGTTTCGACAGCTTATATGGCTACACCTTC
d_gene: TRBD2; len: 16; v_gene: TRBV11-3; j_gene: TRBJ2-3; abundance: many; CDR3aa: CASSYLAGGSVDTQYF; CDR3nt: TGTGCCAGCAGCTACCTAGCGGGGGGCTCGGTAGATACGCAGTATTTT
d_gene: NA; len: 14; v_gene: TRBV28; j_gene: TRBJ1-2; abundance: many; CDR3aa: CASSSGDGNYGYTF; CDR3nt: TGTGCCAGCAGTTCCGGGGACGGTAACTATGGCTACACCTTC
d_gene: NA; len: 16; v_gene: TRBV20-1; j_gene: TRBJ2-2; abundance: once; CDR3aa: CSARDDRKLNTGELFF; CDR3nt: TGCAGTGCTAGAGATGACAGGAAACTTAACACCGGGGAGCTGTTTTTT
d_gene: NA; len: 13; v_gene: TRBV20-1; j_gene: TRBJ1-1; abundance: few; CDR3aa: CSARGGAGTEAFF; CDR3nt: TGCAGTGCTAGAGGAGGGGCGGGCACTGAAGCTTTCTTT
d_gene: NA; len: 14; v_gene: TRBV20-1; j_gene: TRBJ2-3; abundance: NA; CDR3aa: CSARTAAYTDTQYF; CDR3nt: TGCAGTGCTAGAACGGCGGCTTACACAGATACGCAGTATTTT
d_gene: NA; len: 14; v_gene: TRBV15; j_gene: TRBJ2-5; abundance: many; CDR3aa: CATSRGNGQETQYF; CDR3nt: TGTGCCACCAGCAGAGGGAACGGCCAAGAGACCCAGTACTTC
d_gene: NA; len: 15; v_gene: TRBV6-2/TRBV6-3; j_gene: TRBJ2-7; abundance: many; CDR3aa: CASSSPGDGGYEQYF; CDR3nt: TGTGCCAGCAGCTCGCCGGGGGACGGCGGTTACGAGCAGTACTTC
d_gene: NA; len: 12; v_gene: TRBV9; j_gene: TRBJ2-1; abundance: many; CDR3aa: CASSDQGNEQFF; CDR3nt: TGTGCCAGCAGCGATCAGGGGAATGAGCAGTTCTTC
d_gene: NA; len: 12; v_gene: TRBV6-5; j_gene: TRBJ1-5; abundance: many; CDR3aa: CASSQERGPQHF; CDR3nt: TGTGCCAGCAGTCAAGAGCGGGGGCCCCAGCATTTT
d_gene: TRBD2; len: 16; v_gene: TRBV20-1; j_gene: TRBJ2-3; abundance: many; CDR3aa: CSASDWRGGPEDTQYF; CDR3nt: TGCAGTGCTAGTGATTGGCGGGGGGGCCCAGAAGATACGCAGTATTTT
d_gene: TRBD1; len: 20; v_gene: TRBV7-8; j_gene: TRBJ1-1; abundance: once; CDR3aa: CASSLFRGTGGFLGDSEAFF; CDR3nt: TGTGCCAGCAGCTTATTCCGGGGGACAGGGGGCTTCCTAGGGGACTCTGAAGCTTTCTTT
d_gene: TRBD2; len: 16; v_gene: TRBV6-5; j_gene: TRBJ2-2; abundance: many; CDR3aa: CASSYSLAGGTGELFF; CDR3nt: TGTGCCAGCAGTTACTCATTAGCGGGGGGAACCGGGGAGCTGTTTTTT
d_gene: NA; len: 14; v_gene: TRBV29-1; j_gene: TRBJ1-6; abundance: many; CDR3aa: CSVPSGDYNSPLHF; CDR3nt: TGCAGCGTCCCTAGTGGCGACTATAATTCACCCCTCCACTTT
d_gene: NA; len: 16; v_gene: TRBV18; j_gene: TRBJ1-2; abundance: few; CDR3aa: CASSPGTRGGEYGYTF; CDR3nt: TGTGCCAGCTCACCCGGGACGCGGGGAGGGGAATATGGCTACACCTTC
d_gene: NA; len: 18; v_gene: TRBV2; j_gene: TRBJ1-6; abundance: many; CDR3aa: CASSENSFGGSYNSPLHF; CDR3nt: TGTGCCAGCAGTGAGAATTCCTTTGGTGGCTCCTATAATTCACCCCTCCACTTT